This TCR beta chain derives from a study of T cell repertoires in aging, cancer and after chemotherapy. About the research overall: Over several months to years, re-sampled healthy donor repertoires clearly shared clones. The study, taken as a whole, reports: In healthy donors, age-related TCR diversity loss mainly reflected lost richness. These repertoire data do not allow conclusions about immunological memory after chemotherapy. Age-matched healthy donors had significantly more diverse, less clonal blood TCR repertoires than untreated cancer patients.

About this clonotype: Its antigen is not identified.

Rearranged V-D-J TRB sequences were amplified with a mixed TRB-A/B primer pool. TCRdb reprocessed the multiplex PCR reads with MiXCR, giving one entry per CDR3 protein. The sample has approximately 4,300 distinct CDR3 sequences; over 25% are singletons. TCR beta rearrangements were amplified from peripheral blood genomic DNA. The CDR3 extends over 13 amino acids. Trimming removed 2 bases from V and 3 bases from J, with 8 bases in between. Germline V gene sequence: CDR1 MNHEY, CDR2 SVGAGI. The chain uses TRBV6-5 and TRBJ2-7, with a possible D match to TRBD2 (5 bases). Specimen: blood. This clonotype was obtained from a human donor in good health. The CDR3 loop is CASSYRGYYEQYF. The CDR3 DNA reads TGTGCCAGCAGTTACCGCGGGTACTACGAGCAGTACTTC.